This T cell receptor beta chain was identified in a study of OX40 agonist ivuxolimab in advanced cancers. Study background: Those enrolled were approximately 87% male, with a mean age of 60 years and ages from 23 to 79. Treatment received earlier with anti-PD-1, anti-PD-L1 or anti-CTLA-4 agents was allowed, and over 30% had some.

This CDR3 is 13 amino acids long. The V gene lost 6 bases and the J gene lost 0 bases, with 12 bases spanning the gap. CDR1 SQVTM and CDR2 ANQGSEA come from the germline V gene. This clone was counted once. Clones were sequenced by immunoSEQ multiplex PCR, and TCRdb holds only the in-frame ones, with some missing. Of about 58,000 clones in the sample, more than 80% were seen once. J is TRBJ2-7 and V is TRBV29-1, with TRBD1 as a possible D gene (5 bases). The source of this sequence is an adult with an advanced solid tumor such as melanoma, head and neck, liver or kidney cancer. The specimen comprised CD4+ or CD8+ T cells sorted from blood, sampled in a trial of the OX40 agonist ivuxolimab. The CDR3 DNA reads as TGCAGCGTGACCACGCAGGGCTCCTACGAGCAGTACTTC. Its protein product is CSVTTQGSYEQYF.